This T cell receptor (beta chain) was identified in a study of blood T cell repertoires in COVID-19. About the research overall: Sites across the United States, Italy and Spain contributed samples from acute and convalescent COVID-19. In each case, the material was cDNA or gDNA derived from T cells, B-cell-depleted T cells, or PBMCs.

TCRdb keeps only in-frame clones here, not all; method: immunoSEQ multiplex PCR. The sample includes more than 65,000 clones, around three quarters seen only once; the top ten take roughly 35%. This clone showed up just a few times. The receptor was isolated from a woman in her 70s with acute or convalescent COVID-19. The specimen sequenced was peripheral blood.

The CDR3 region has the DNA TGTGCCAGCAGTCCGGGACAGAACACCGGGGAGCTGTTTTTT. Its protein is CASSPGQNTGELFF. The gene calls are TRBV27 and TRBJ2-2; maybe TRBD1 (6 bases). CDR1 is MNHEY and CDR2 is SMNVEV in the germline V gene (reference sequence). V lost 5 bases to trimming and J lost 1 base, with 8 bases between them. CDR3 size: 14 residues.